This is a list of T cell receptor beta chains from one sample in a study of blood T cell repertoires in COVID-19. Data came from immunoSEQ multiplex PCR; TCRdb stores just in-frame clones and leaves some out. The profile covers 100,000 to 150,000 clones, with around 86% appearing a single time and more than 9.5% taken by the ten largest. The sequenced sample was peripheral blood. These receptors originate from a woman between 65 and 79 years old with COVID-19, enrolled during active disease. Both conserved end residues are part of each CDR3. Each record gives: V gene, J gene, clone size, D gene, CDR3 DNA, CDR3 protein. D genes are given only for firm matches. Where a row states a size, it is once, few, many or the class of an expanded clone; other rows omit it.

V: TRBV9
J: TRBJ1-3
size: -
D: TRBD1
DNA: TGTGCCAGCAGCGCAGCACCTTGGGACAGCCTCTCTGGAAACACCATATATTTT
CDR3: CASSAAPWDSLSGNTIYF

V: TRBV6-5
J: TRBJ2-3
size: -
D: TRBD2
DNA: TGTGCCAGCAGTATACTAGCGGGGAACACAGATACGCAGTATTTT
CDR3: CASSILAGNTDTQYF

V: TRBV5-1
J: TRBJ2-7
size: -
D: TRBD2
DNA: TGCGCCAGCAGCTTGGATCAGCGGGGACCGGGGGAGCAGTACTTC
CDR3: CASSLDQRGPGEQYF

V: TRBV19
J: TRBJ1-5
size: -
D: -
DNA: TGTGCCAGTAGTATAATCGGGTCACAGGGCCTGAATCAGCCCCAGCATTTT
CDR3: CASSIIGSQGLNQPQHF

V: TRBV19
J: TRBJ1-4
size: -
D: -
DNA: TGTGCCAGTAGCCCAAGGAGGACGGCTAATGAAAAACTGTTTTTT
CDR3: CASSPRRTANEKLFF

V: TRBV28
J: TRBJ2-1
size: -
D: TRBD1
DNA: TGTGCCAGCTGCCGGCGGACAGGAGGCAATGAGCAGTTCTTC
CDR3: CASCRRTGGNEQFF

V: TRBV30
J: TRBJ1-1
size: -
D: TRBD1
DNA: TGTGCCTGGACTCCCGGCCCGCAGGGGGCCTACACTGAAGCTTTCTTT
CDR3: CAWTPGPQGAYTEAFF

V: TRBV10-3
J: TRBJ2-1
size: -
D: TRBD2
DNA: TGTGCCATCATTAATAGCGGGGGGGCTCAGAGTGAGCAGTTCTTC
CDR3: CAIINSGGAQSEQFF

V: TRBV5-1
J: TRBJ2-2
size: -
D: -
DNA: TGCGCCAGCAGCTCTACAGGGTGGAGCACCGGGGAGCTGTTTTTT
CDR3: CASSSTGWSTGELFF

V: TRBV6-5
J: TRBJ1-4
size: few
D: -
DNA: TGTGCCAGCAGCCCCACAGGGAGAGGTGAAAAACTGTTTTTT
CDR3: CASSPTGRGEKLFF

V: TRBV4-1
J: TRBJ1-6
size: few
D: -
DNA: TGCGCCAGCAGCCAAGATCAGAGGGTCTCGTATGATTCACCCCTCCACTTT
CDR3: CASSQDQRVSYDSPLHF

V: TRBV27
J: TRBJ1-1
size: -
D: TRBD1
DNA: TGTGCCAGCAGTCCGGGACAGTTGAACACTGAAGCTTTCTTT
CDR3: CASSPGQLNTEAFF

V: TRBV3-1/TRBV3-2
J: TRBJ1-5
size: -
D: -
DNA: TGTGCCAGCAGCGCGACAGAGCATCAGCCCCAGCATTTT
CDR3: CASSATEHQPQHF

V: TRBV28
J: TRBJ2-3
size: -
D: TRBD2
DNA: TGTGCCAGCAGTCGGACCGGGACTAGAACCGATACGCAGTATTTT
CDR3: CASSRTGTRTDTQYF

V: TRBV7-3
J: TRBJ2-2
size: -
D: TRBD2
DNA: TGTGCCAGCAGCCTATCCTCGGGGGAGCGGGGAGACACCGGGGAGCTGTTTTTT
CDR3: CASSLSSGERGDTGELFF

V: TRBV2
J: TRBJ1-4
size: few
D: TRBD1
DNA: TGTGCCAGCAGGGGGGACAGCGAAAAACTGTTTTTT
CDR3: CASRGDSEKLFF

V: TRBV6-5
J: TRBJ1-1
size: -
D: -
DNA: TGTGCCAGCAGGGCGACAGGCACGGCTTTCTTT
CDR3: CASRATGTAFF

V: TRBV5-1
J: TRBJ1-6
size: -
D: -
DNA: TGCGCCAGCAGCTTGGACAGGGTCTCGCTCCACTTT
CDR3: CASSLDRVSLHF

V: TRBV18
J: TRBJ2-2
size: once
D: TRBD2
DNA: TGTGCCAGCTCACCTACTAGCGGGGGGGCCCAGAGCACCGGGGAGCTGTTTTTT
CDR3: CASSPTSGGAQSTGELFF

V: TRBV4-2
J: TRBJ1-3
size: -
D: -
DNA: TGTGCCAGCAGCCGGGGACACCAAACCTCCTCTGGAAACACCATATATTTT
CDR3: CASSRGHQTSSGNTIYF

V: TRBV18
J: TRBJ1-1
size: -
D: TRBD1
DNA: TGTGCCAGCTCACCTACTCGACAGGGGGTGAACACTGAAGCTTTCTTT
CDR3: CASSPTRQGVNTEAFF

V: TRBV5-1
J: TRBJ1-3
size: -
D: -
DNA: TGCGCCAGCAGCTTGGTAGGGGTTAACTCTGGAAACACCATATATTTT
CDR3: CASSLVGVNSGNTIYF

V: TRBV5-1
J: TRBJ2-3
size: -
D: -
DNA: TGCGCCAGCAGCCGGGAGGGGGCTAGCGGTACTACTAGCACAGATACGCAGTATTTT
CDR3: CASSREGASGTTSTDTQYF

V: TRBV6-5
J: TRBJ2-3
size: -
D: TRBD1
DNA: TGTGCCAGCAGGGTCCGACAGGGGGCGCCGTATACGCAGTATTTT
CDR3: CASRVRQGAPYTQYF

V: TRBV5-1
J: TRBJ2-5
size: -
D: -
DNA: TGCGCCAGCAGCCTGTCATTAAACAGCCAAGAGACCCAGTACTTC
CDR3: CASSLSLNSQETQYF

V: TRBV2
J: TRBJ1-5
size: many
D: TRBD1
DNA: TGTGCCAGCAGTGAGGTGGGGACAGGGGATCAGCCCCAGCATTTT
CDR3: CASSEVGTGDQPQHF

V: TRBV6-5
J: TRBJ2-5
size: -
D: TRBD2
DNA: TGTGCCAGCAGCAGTAGCGGGGGGGCTCAAGAGACCCAGTACTTC
CDR3: CASSSSGGAQETQYF

V: TRBV3-1/TRBV3-2
J: TRBJ1-6
size: -
D: -
DNA: TGTGCCAGCAGCCAAGAAACCTACTATAATTCACCCCTCCACTTT
CDR3: CASSQETYYNSPLHF

V: TRBV5-6
J: TRBJ1-6
size: -
D: TRBD1
DNA: TGTGCCAGCAGCTACATACAGGGGAGCTATAATTCACCCCTCCACTTT
CDR3: CASSYIQGSYNSPLHF

V: TRBV28
J: TRBJ1-1
size: few
D: TRBD1
DNA: TGTGCCAGCAGTGGAGGGACAGCCACTGAAGCTTTCTTT
CDR3: CASSGGTATEAFF

V: TRBV3-1/TRBV3-2
J: TRBJ2-7
size: -
D: -
DNA: TGTGCCAGCAGCCCAAGAGCCCAGGGTATATTTTCCCCCTACGAGCAGTACTTC
CDR3: CASSPRAQGIFSPYEQYF

V: TRBV6-5
J: TRBJ1-3
size: -
D: TRBD1
DNA: TGTGCCAGCGCCAGACAGGGGGATCCTGGAAACACCATATATTTT
CDR3: CASARQGDPGNTIYF

V: TRBV3-1/TRBV3-2
J: TRBJ2-5
size: once
D: TRBD2
DNA: TGTGCCAGCAGCCAAACTAGCGGAGGGGAGACCCAGTACTTC
CDR3: CASSQTSGGETQYF

V: TRBV7-9
J: TRBJ1-2
size: -
D: -
DNA: TGTGCCAGCAGCCCGACAGAGAACTATGGCTACACCTTC
CDR3: CASSPTENYGYTF

V: TRBV7-3
J: TRBJ2-1
size: -
D: TRBD2
DNA: TGTGCCAGCAGCTCTGGACTAGGTTCGGGTGAGCAGTTCTTC
CDR3: CASSSGLGSGEQFF

V: TRBV29-1
J: TRBJ2-2
size: -
D: -
DNA: TGCAGCGTGGTCGGGTTCAGGGCCGGGGAGCTGTTTTTT
CDR3: CSVVGFRAGELFF

V: TRBV7-6
J: TRBJ2-2
size: -
D: TRBD2
DNA: TGTGCCAGCAGCTTATACCTTACTAGCGGGGGGCCCACCGGGGAGCTGTTTTTT
CDR3: CASSLYLTSGGPTGELFF

V: TRBV5-1
J: TRBJ2-2
size: -
D: TRBD2
DNA: TGCGCCAGCAGCTTGGAGGGACTAGCGGGGGGTCACACCGGGGAGCTGTTTTTT
CDR3: CASSLEGLAGGHTGELFF

V: TRBV7-9
J: TRBJ1-1
size: -
D: -
DNA: TGTGCCAGCAGCCAACAGGCTGAAGCTTTCTTT
CDR3: CASSQQAEAFF

V: TRBV5-1
J: TRBJ1-5
size: few
D: -
DNA: TGCGCCAGCAGCTTAACAGGGAATCAGCCCCAGCATTTT
CDR3: CASSLTGNQPQHF

V: TRBV11-2
J: TRBJ1-1
size: -
D: -
DNA: TGTGCCAGCAGCTTAGGTGGCAAGAACACTGAAGCTTTCTTT
CDR3: CASSLGGKNTEAFF

V: TRBV25-1
J: TRBJ1-1
size: -
D: TRBD1
DNA: TGTGCCAGCAGTGGATGGGACAGGGGGTTGGAAACTGAAGCTTTCTTT
CDR3: CASSGWDRGLETEAFF

V: TRBV6-2/TRBV6-3
J: TRBJ1-5
size: -
D: TRBD1
DNA: TGTGCCAGCAGTTACCCATTTGGGACAGGGAGGGGTCAGCCCCAGCATTTT
CDR3: CASSYPFGTGRGQPQHF

V: TRBV4-1
J: TRBJ2-7
size: -
D: TRBD1
DNA: TGCGCCAGCAGCCCAGGGATGGGACAGGCCAGATACGAGCAGTACTTC
CDR3: CASSPGMGQARYEQYF

V: TRBV24-1
J: TRBJ2-1
size: -
D: TRBD2
DNA: TGTGCCACCGGGACTAGCGGGGCCCAGGGCTACAATGAGCAGTTCTTC
CDR3: CATGTSGAQGYNEQFF

V: TRBV5-1
J: TRBJ1-6
size: -
D: -
DNA: TGCGCCAGCAGCTTCTCCGGGACAACACCCCTCCACTTT
CDR3: CASSFSGTTPLHF

V: TRBV5-1
J: TRBJ2-7
size: -
D: TRBD2
DNA: TGCGCCAGCAGCTTGGTTATAGCGGGGGAGGACGAGCAGTACTTC
CDR3: CASSLVIAGEDEQYF

V: TRBV5-1
J: TRBJ2-7
size: -
D: -
DNA: TGCGCCAGCAGCTTGGCCACAGGGCGAAGCTCCTACGAGCAGTACTTC
CDR3: CASSLATGRSSYEQYF